One sample yielded the 32 T cell receptor beta chains listed below, sequenced in a study of early T cells in non-severe SARS-CoV-2 infection. TCRdb recomputed calls from the 5' RACE reads with MiXCR, one row per CDR3 protein. The sample shows more than 65,000 distinct CDR3 sequences, approximately 12% of them seen only once. Sequenced sample: whole blood. The receptors derive from an adult who was a healthcare worker with PCR-confirmed SARS-CoV-2 infection or an uninfected control (not recorded which).

At least ten counts were recorded for this clonotype. V usage is TRBV6-6 and J usage is TRBJ1-4; D is ambiguous. The CDR3 sequence is 16 residues long. Trimming took off 0 bases at V and 3 bases at J, with 11 bases between the two ends. The germline CDR1 and CDR2 sequences are MNHNY and SVGAGI (reference sequence). The CDR3 here is CASSYSKGQANEKLFF. Written as DNA, the CDR3 is TGTGCCAGCAGTTACTCAAAGGGCCAGGCTAATGAAAAACTGTTTTTT.

This clonotype was recorded at least ten times. This rearrangement joins TRBV5-4 to TRBJ2-7; D may be TRBD2 (7 bases). The CDR3 is 14 amino acids. Germline-derived CDR1 and CDR2 are SGHNT and YYREEE (reference sequence). Trimming stripped 2 bases from V and 7 bases from J, with 16 bases between. The CDR3 loop reads CASSFRGGPGEQYF. The CDR3 nucleotides read TGTGCCAGCAGCTTCAGGGGAGGGCCGGGAGAGCAGTACTTC.

There are many counts of this clonotype. The chain uses TRBV19 and TRBJ2-7; 9 bases map to TRBD1. CDR3 length: 16 residues. Trimming removed 6 bases from V and 3 bases from J; junction bases left unmatched: 12. The germline CDR1 and CDR2 sequences are LNHDA and SQIVND (reference sequence). CDR3 region: CASSGDGTGNVYEQYF. The DNA for the CDR3 is TGTGCCAGTAGCGGGGATGGGACAGGGAATGTCTACGAGCAGTACTTC.

This clonotype was picked up many times. The J gene is TRBJ2-7, the V gene TRBV30, with 7 bases aligning to TRBD1. Germline V gene sequence: CDR1 GTSNPN, CDR2 SVGIG (reference sequence). The CDR3 consists of 14 residues. V shed 0 bases and J 1 base; nucleotides not matched to a gene: 3. Here the CDR3 reads CAWSVGTDSYEQYF. The CDR3 DNA follows: TGTGCCTGGAGTGTTGGGACAGATTCCTACGAGCAGTACTTC.

The table lists this clonotype with many counts. The chain carries TRBV6-2 or TRBV6-3 and TRBJ2-7, with TRBD2 matching over 7 bases. This CDR3 contains 17 residues. From germline, CDR1 is MNHEY and CDR2 SVGEGT. Trimming cost V 6 bases and J 0 bases; bases outside gene matches: 14. CDR3 nucleotides: TGTGCCAGCAGGAAGGAGCGGGACGCCCTTAGCTCCTACGAGCAGTACTTC. Translation: CASRKERDALSSYEQYF.

This clonotype was counted at least ten times. This chain links TRBV24-1 with TRBJ2-1; D call uncertain. CDR1 and CDR2 (germline): KGHDR, SFDVKD. V lost 0 bases and J 9 bases, leaving 8 bases between the germline ends. The CDR3 is made up of 13 amino acids. Written as DNA, the CDR3 is TGTGCCACCAGTGATTTGACTGCCCCTGAGCAGTTCTTC. Translated: CATSDLTAPEQFF.

In its sample, this clonotype was seen many times. J is TRBJ2-1 and V is TRBV28; 10 bases align to TRBD2. With V trimmed by 5 bases and J by 9 bases, 13 bases remained unmatched. This CDR3 has 16 amino acids. The germline V gene encodes CDR1 MDHEN and CDR2 SYDVKM. The CDR3 DNA reads TGTGCCAGCAGTCCTCTGGGCAGCGGGAGGGCCACTGAGCAGTTCTTC. Translated: CASSPLGSGRATEQFF.

The rearrangement joins TRBV29-1 to TRBJ2-7, with 11 bases matching TRBD2. This CDR3 has 13 amino acids. Trimming took 7 bases from V and 2 from J; bases not matched to a gene: 4. Germline lookup yields CDR1 SQVTM and CDR2 ANQGSEA. CDR3 protein: CSAWTSGPYEQYF. The CDR3 bases are TGCAGCGCCTGGACTAGCGGGCCCTACGAGCAGTACTTC.

The rearrangement links TRBV7-9 to TRBJ1-1, with D possibly TRBD1 on 5 matching bases. Between the trimmed V and J ends, which lost 5 bases and 5 bases, there was a span of 21 bases. The CDR3 contains 16 residues. The V gene's germline CDR1 is SEHNR and CDR2 FQNEAQ (reference sequence). The CDR3 here is CASSPWGSRGKTEAFF. The CDR3 region has the DNA TGTGCCAGCAGCCCATGGGGCTCTCGGGGAAAAACTGAAGCTTTCTTT.

This clonotype was recorded at least ten times. The rearrangement links TRBV20-1 to TRBJ2-2; 7 bases align to TRBD1. Germline V gene data show CDR1 as DFQATT and CDR2 as SNEGSKA (reference sequence). V trimming: 3 bases; J trimming: 4 bases; junction bases outside the gene matches: 8. CDR3 length: 15 residues. DNA of the CDR3: TGCAGTGCTAGTATCAGGGGGTCGGTCACCGGGGAGCTGTTTTTT. It codes for CSASIRGSVTGELFF.

This clonotype was picked up many times. The genes are TRBV29-1 and TRBJ2-3; 10 bases are a match to TRBD1. The CDR3 has 14 amino acids. V dropped 5 bases and J dropped 5; count of bases not matched to a gene: 7. Germline V lookup: CDR1 SQVTM, CDR2 ANQGSEA. The CDR3 loop reads CSVQAGTGEDTQYF. In DNA, the CDR3 is TGCAGCGTTCAAGCCGGGACAGGGGAAGATACGCAGTATTTT.

Many counts were recorded for this clonotype. The chain employs TRBV24-1 and TRBJ1-2, with a weak D call TRBD1 (6 bases). The CDR3 has 13 amino acids. V lost 5 bases, J lost 6 bases, and 12 bases lay in between. Germline V gene lookup returns CDR1 KGHDR and CDR2 SFDVKD. CDR3 sequence: CATSVTGGDGYTF. CDR3 nucleotide sequence: TGTGCCACCAGTGTGACAGGCGGTGATGGCTACACCTTC.

The sample holds many counts of this clonotype. The rearrangement uses TRBV10-3 and TRBJ2-3; possibly TRBD2 for D (6 bases). V was cut by 10 bases and J by 1 base, with 18 bases left in between. CDR1 is ENHRY and CDR2 is SYGVKD in the germline V gene. This CDR3 has 15 residues. CDR3 protein: CATEGIASGTDTQYF. In DNA, the CDR3 is TGTGCCACGGAGGGGATAGCTAGCGGCACAGATACGCAGTATTTT.

This clonotype was seen ten or more times. The gene calls are TRBV12-3 or TRBV12-4 and TRBJ1-2; TRBD1 agrees at 7 bases. The CDR3 is 14 amino acids. The junction had 8 bases not matched to a gene; V was cut back by 5 bases and J by 5 bases. The CDR3 reads CASSRQGGRYGYTF. For the CDR3, the DNA is TGTGCCAGCAGTCGACAGGGAGGGCGGTATGGCTACACCTTC.

The chain employs TRBV29-1 and TRBJ1-1; 9 bases fit TRBD1. J lost 0 bases, V lost 6 bases, and 5 bases had no gene match. CDR3 size: 14 residues. Germline-derived CDR1 and CDR2 are SQVTM and ANQGSEA. The CDR3 is CSVMTGGMNTEAFF. The CDR3 nucleotides read TGCAGCGTCATGACAGGGGGTATGAACACTGAAGCTTTCTTT.

This clonotype has at least ten counts. The chain is built from TRBV10-3 and TRBJ2-2, with TRBD2 matching 7 bases. CDR1 is ENHRY and CDR2 is SYGVKD in the germline V gene. V lost 7 bases, J lost 5 bases, and 10 bases stayed unmatched. The CDR3 spans 15 residues. In nucleotides, the CDR3 is TGTGCCATCAAAGTAGGTGCGGGAGATACCGGGGAGCTGTTTTTT. It translates to CAIKVGAGDTGELFF.

This clonotype was counted ten times or more. This chain joins TRBV29-1 and TRBJ1-2; D not resolved. This CDR3 spans 12 amino acids. The germline V and J ends were trimmed by 4 bases and 4 bases, with 10 bases remaining between them. In germline, CDR1 is SQVTM, CDR2 ANQGSEA. CDR3 region: CSVGARPYGYTF. The DNA of the CDR3 is TGCAGCGTTGGAGCACGCCCCTATGGCTACACCTTC.

This chain links TRBV29-1 with TRBJ2-3, with 9 bases matching TRBD2. J lost 5 bases, V lost 7 bases, and 16 bases had no gene match. The CDR3 extends over 16 amino acids. Germline V gives CDR1 SQVTM, CDR2 ANQGSEA. The CDR3 DNA follows: TGCAGCGCGACTATGACTCGCGGGGGGGCAATAGATACGCAGTATTTT. The encoded protein is CSATMTRGGAIDTQYF.

In this sample, this clonotype turned up many times. The chain links TRBV7-2 to TRBJ1-4; no reliable D call. Trimming shortened V by 1 base and J by 2 bases, and 8 bases separated the two germline ends. In germline, CDR1 is SGHTA, CDR2 FQGNSA. CDR3 size: 15 residues. The CDR3 sequence: CASSLDRATNEKLFF. The CDR3 coding sequence is TGTGCCAGCAGCTTAGATAGGGCCACTAATGAAAAACTGTTTTTT.

This clonotype has just a few counts. A read error may be the cause here, since a much bigger clone is one base away. The chain has TRBV4-3 and TRBJ2-1; 8 bases line up with TRBD1. CDR1 and CDR2 from the germline V gene are LGHNA and YSLEER. The CDR3 sequence is 16 residues long. The CDR3 region is CVSSQEDRAGYNEQFF. The DNA for the CDR3 is TGCGTCAGCAGCCAAGAGGACAGGGCGGGATACAATGAGCAGTTCTTC.

V usage is TRBV7-6 and J usage is TRBJ2-5, with 7 bases aligning to TRBD1. The length of the CDR3 is 16 residues. Losses at the gene ends were 5 bases for V and 0 bases for J; bases not matched to a gene: 9. CDR1 is SGHVS, CDR2 FNYEAQ, per germline. CDR3 sequence reads: CASSRYGQDHQETQYF. In DNA, the CDR3 is TGTGCCAGCAGCAGATACGGACAGGATCACCAAGAGACCCAGTACTTC.

This clonotype was detected a few times. The chain joins TRBV6-1 to TRBJ1-2, with 7 bases lining up with TRBD1. Trimming took 6 bases from V and 0 from J; bases not matched to a gene: 4. CDR3 size: 14 residues. Per the germline V gene, CDR1 is MNHNS and CDR2 is SASEGT. CDR3 coding DNA: TGTGCCAGCAGCGGGGACAGCACTAACTATGGCTACACCTTC. Amino acids: CASSGDSTNYGYTF.

This clonotype has at least ten counts. The V gene is TRBV20-1, the J gene TRBJ2-3, with 13 bases matching TRBD2. Germline loops: CDR1 DFQATT, CDR2 SNEGSKA (reference sequence). The V gene end was trimmed by 5 bases and the J gene end by 6 bases; junction bases not matched to a gene: 8. The CDR3 consists of 15 residues. CDR3 sequence: CSALGLAGVGDTQYF. The CDR3 DNA reads as TGCAGTGCTCTCGGACTAGCGGGGGTCGGGGATACGCAGTATTTT.

Here the CDR3 DNA reads TGTGCCAGCAGTTTAGACCTGGTGAACACTGAAGCTTTCTTT. This translates into CASSLDLVNTEAFF. This sequence joins TRBV12-3 or TRBV12-4 and TRBJ1-1; D is unclear. The CDR3 extends over 14 amino acids. Trimming took off 1 base at V and 0 bases at J, with 6 bases between the two ends.

This clonotype was observed many times. The V and J genes are TRBV6-6 and TRBJ2-5; the D is unclear. This CDR3 has 15 residues. From germline, CDR1 is MNHNY and CDR2 SVGAGI (reference sequence). V was clipped by 2 bases and J by 2 bases, with 12 bases between them. This CDR3 is CASSYLNALQETQYF. The CDR3 nucleotides read TGTGCCAGCAGTTACCTTAACGCCCTGCAAGAGACCCAGTACTTC.

This clonotype was counted only a few times. The V call is TRBV5-1, the J call TRBJ2-7, with 9 bases fitting TRBD1. Germline V lookup: CDR1 SGHRS, CDR2 YFSETQ. CDR3 length: 14 amino acids. J was trimmed by 2 bases and V by 1 base; bases with no gene match: 1. CDR3 amino acids: CASSLRTGAYEQYF. DNA for the CDR3: TGCGCCAGCAGCTTGCGGACAGGGGCCTACGAGCAGTACTTC.

Relative to its sample, this clonotype is medium-sized. This chain links TRBV24-1 with TRBJ1-5; D is unclear. Per the germline V gene, CDR1 is KGHDR and CDR2 is SFDVKD. Trimming cost V 4 bases and J 1 base, with 7 bases left between them. The CDR3 spans 14 residues. The CDR3 spells CATSEPGSNQPQHF. CDR3 coding DNA: TGTGCCACCAGTGAACCGGGGAGCAATCAGCCCCAGCATTTT.

In this sample, this clonotype turned up many times. The CDR3, as DNA: TGTGCCAGCAGCTTGGCCCAGGCAGGGGGCGATGGCTATGGCTACACCTTC. Its protein is CASSLAQAGGDGYGYTF. The chain is built from TRBV5-6 and TRBJ1-2; 8 nucleotides agree with TRBD1. Looked up from germline, CDR1 is SGHDT and CDR2 is YYEEEE. V was clipped by 0 bases and J by 4 bases; unmatched bases: 11. The CDR3 covers 17 residues.

This clonotype was recorded many times. The chain recombines TRBV29-1 with TRBJ1-1; TRBD1 might be the D (6 bases). The CDR3 length is 14 residues. Per germline, CDR1 SQVTM and CDR2 ANQGSEA. With 4 bases removed from V and 4 bases from J, the gap between germline ends came to 16 bases. The CDR3 region is CSVGLGGGSTEAFF. In DNA form, the CDR3 reads TGCAGCGTTGGACTTGGGGGCGGGAGCACTGAAGCTTTCTTT.

This clonotype was seen repeatedly, ten times or more. The chain links TRBV6-5 to TRBJ2-1, with D unresolved. The V gene's germline CDR1 is MNHEY and CDR2 SVGAGI. Trimming stripped 6 bases from V and 8 bases from J, with 8 bases between. The CDR3 has 11 residues. The CDR3 loop is CASRTYDEQFF. CDR3 DNA: TGTGCCAGCAGGACCTATGATGAGCAGTTCTTC.

This chain uses TRBV6-2 or TRBV6-3 with TRBJ2-1, with D maybe TRBD2 (6 bases). Trimming shortened V by 6 bases and J by 9 bases, and 18 bases separated the two germline ends. Germline-derived CDR1 and CDR2 are MNHEY and SVGEGT. The CDR3 has 14 residues. As DNA, the CDR3 is TGTGCCAGCAGAAGACCGGGACTTAGCGCTGAGCAGTTCTTC. This gives the protein CASRRPGLSAEQFF.

This clonotype was observed many times. The gene calls are TRBV30 and TRBJ2-2; no definite D call. The germline gives CDR1 GTSNPN, CDR2 SVGIG (reference sequence). Trimming stripped 0 bases from V and 1 base from J, with 12 bases between. This CDR3 contains 16 residues. CDR3 region: CAWSVIRILNTGELFF. Here the CDR3 DNA reads TGTGCCTGGAGTGTAATCCGGATTCTGAACACCGGGGAGCTGTTTTTT.